This T cell receptor (beta chain) appears in the sequencing data of a study of human T cells and chemical hapten exposure. The wider study: Readings were taken at 6 days from patch tests that had applied 0.01% DPC to the upper back.

For the library, individual cDNA molecules each received unique molecular identifiers. TCRdb fed the RACE reads into MiXCR, producing one record per CDR3 protein. Of tens of thousands of distinct CDR3 sequences listed, 11% are singletons. V dropped 0 bases and J dropped 1 base, with 10 bases sitting between them. This CDR3 has 17 amino acids. Per germline, CDR1 KGHSH and CDR2 LQKENI. General study points: Expanded TCRs produced significantly more large CDR3 similarity clusters than controls did.

This clonotype was observed many times. Its antigen is currently unknown. Time point defined: patch test 2, 6 weeks after DPC sensitization. As for treatment: therapeutic diphenylcyclopropenone sensitization with weekly scalp DPC. The TCR was taken from a man in his late teens or twenties with alopecia areata. Some clones in this sample may be carry-over from other donors' samples. Sequenced here: whole blood, sampled in connection with sensitization to the hapten diphenylcyclopropenone (DPC). The gene calls are TRBV18 and TRBJ2-6, with D possibly being TRBD1 (6 bases). CDR3 loop: CASSPPARGSGANVLTF. The CDR3 DNA sequence: TGTGCCAGCTCACCACCGGCCAGGGGTTCTGGGGCCAACGTCCTGACTTTC.